This T cell receptor (beta chain) was found in a study of regulatory T cells in long-lasting Graves disease. The sample's time point: newly diagnosed GD, antithyroid drugs for less than 3 months. TCR sequences were obtained from RNA taken from PBMCs. CDR3 length: 16 residues. The junction had 10 bases not matched to a gene; V was cut back by 5 bases and J by 0 bases. Germline V lookup: CDR1 SGHTA, CDR2 FQGTGA. Relying on iRepertoire HTBI primers and Arm-PCR of CDR3 regions, the team built TCR beta libraries. TCRdb passed the multiplex PCR reads through MiXCR, listing each CDR3 protein once. The data contain 450,000 to 650,000 distinct CDR3 sequences, roughly 16% of them singletons. These data were also reused for a study on T cells in Graves' hyperthyroidism and ophthalmopathy. That investigation notes: Clinical symptoms, serum thyroxine, TRAb, thyroid ultrasound and orbital computed tomography informed diagnoses.

The material sequenced was peripheral blood mononuclear cells (PBMCs), taken at new diagnosis, from a patient treated with antithyroid drugs. The TCR comes from a woman aged 35 to 60 with Graves disease. The V and J genes are TRBV7-3 and TRBJ2-7; 7 bases are shared with TRBD2. For the CDR3, the DNA is TGTGCCAGCAGCCACCCGGGAGGCAACAGCTCCTACGAGCAGTACTTC. Its protein product is CASSHPGGNSSYEQYF.